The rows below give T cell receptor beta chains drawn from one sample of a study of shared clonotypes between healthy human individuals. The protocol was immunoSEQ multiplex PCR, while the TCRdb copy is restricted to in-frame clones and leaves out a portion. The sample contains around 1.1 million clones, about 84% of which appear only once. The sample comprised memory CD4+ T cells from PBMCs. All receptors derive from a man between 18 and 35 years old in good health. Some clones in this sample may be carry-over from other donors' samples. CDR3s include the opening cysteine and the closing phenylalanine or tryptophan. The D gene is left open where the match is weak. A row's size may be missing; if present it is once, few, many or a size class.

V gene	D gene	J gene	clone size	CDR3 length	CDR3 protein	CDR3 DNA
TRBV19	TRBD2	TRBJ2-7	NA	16	CASSMGTSGSFSEQYF	TGTGCCAGTAGTATGGGGACTAGCGGGAGTTTCAGCGAGCAGTACTTC
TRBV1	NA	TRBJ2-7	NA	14	CPTGERELSYEQYF	TGCCCTACAGGGGAGCGGGAGCTCTCCTACGAGCAGTACTTC
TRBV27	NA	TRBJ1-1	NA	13	CASSFGWGTEAFF	TGTGCCAGCAGTTTCGGATGGGGCACTGAAGCTTTCTTT
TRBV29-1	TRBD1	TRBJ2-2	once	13	CSTGQGRTGELFF	TGCAGCACCGGACAGGGTCGGACCGGGGAGCTGTTTTTT
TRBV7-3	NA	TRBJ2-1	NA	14	CASRLADRGNEQFF	TGTGCCAGCAGATTGGCGGATAGGGGTAATGAGCAGTTCTTC
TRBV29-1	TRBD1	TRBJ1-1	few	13	CSVGGQAPTEAFF	TGCAGCGTTGGTGGACAGGCACCCACTGAAGCTTTCTTT
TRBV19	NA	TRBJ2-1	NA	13	CASTSQGVNEQFF	TGTGCCAGTACCTCCCAAGGGGTCAATGAGCAGTTCTTC
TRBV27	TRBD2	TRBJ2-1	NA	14	CASRISGAYNEQFF	TGTGCCAGCAGGATCAGCGGGGCCTACAATGAGCAGTTCTTC
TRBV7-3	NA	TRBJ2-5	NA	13	CASSFAGPETQYF	TGTGCCAGCAGCTTCGCCGGACCAGAGACCCAGTACTTC
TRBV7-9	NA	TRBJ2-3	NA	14	CASTLGRGTDTQYF	TGTGCCAGCACCTTGGGACGGGGCACAGATACGCAGTATTTT
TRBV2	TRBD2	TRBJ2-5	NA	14	CASRGLAGDVAQYF	TGTGCCAGCAGAGGACTAGCGGGAGATGTGGCCCAGTACTTC
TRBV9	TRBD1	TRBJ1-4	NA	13	CASSAGQTEKLFF	TGTGCCAGCAGCGCGGGACAGACTGAAAAACTGTTTTTT
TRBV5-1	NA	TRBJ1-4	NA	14	CASSLGGAREKLFF	TGCGCCAGCAGCTTGGGAGGGGCCCGGGAAAAACTGTTTTTT
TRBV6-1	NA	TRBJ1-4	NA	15	CASSEGQARDEKLFF	TGTGCCAGCAGTGAAGGCCAGGCTAGAGATGAAAAACTGTTTTTT
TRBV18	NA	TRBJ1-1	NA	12	CASSPPSTEAFF	TGTGCCAGCTCACCACCGAGCACTGAAGCTTTCTTT
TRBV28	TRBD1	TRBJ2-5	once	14	CASSQQGAPETQYF	TGTGCCAGCAGTCAACAGGGGGCCCCAGAGACCCAGTACTTC
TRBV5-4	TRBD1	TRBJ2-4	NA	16	CASSFSTGGVKNIQYF	TGTGCCAGCAGCTTTTCGACAGGGGGCGTCAAAAACATTCAGTACTTC
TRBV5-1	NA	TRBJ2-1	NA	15	CASSLARSSYNEQFF	TGCGCCAGCAGCTTGGCCAGAAGCTCCTACAATGAGCAGTTCTTC
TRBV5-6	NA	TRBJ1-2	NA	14	CASSLRGRDYGYTF	TGTGCCAGCAGCTTGAGGGGAAGAGACTATGGCTACACCTTC
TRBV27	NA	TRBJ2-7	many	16	CASSLSLVEGYYEQYF	TGTGCCAGCAGTTTATCCCTCGTGGAGGGCTACTACGAGCAGTACTTC
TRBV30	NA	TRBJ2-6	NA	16	CAWNGKSSSGANVLTF	TGTGCCTGGAATGGGAAATCCTCCTCTGGGGCCAACGTCCTGACTTTC
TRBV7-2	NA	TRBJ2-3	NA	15	CASSLENASTDTQYF	TGTGCCAGCAGCTTAGAAAATGCTAGCACAGATACGCAGTATTTT
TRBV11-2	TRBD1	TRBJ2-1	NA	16	CASSPTQGPLSNEQFF	TGTGCCAGCAGCCCGACACAGGGGCCCCTAAGCAATGAGCAGTTCTTC
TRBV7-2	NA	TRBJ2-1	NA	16	CASSFVGTNLDNEQFF	TGTGCCAGCAGCTTTGTGGGAACTAATCTGGACAATGAGCAGTTCTTC
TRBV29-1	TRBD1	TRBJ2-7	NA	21	CSVSSPFSKGRPGQFRYEQYF	TGCAGCGTTTCCTCCCCCTTCTCAAAGGGGCGACCGGGACAGTTCCGCTACGAGCAGTACTTC
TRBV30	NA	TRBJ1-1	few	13	CAWSGHLNTEAFF	TGTGCCTGGAGTGGACACCTGAACACTGAAGCTTTCTTT
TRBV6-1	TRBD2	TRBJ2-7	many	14	CASSETAGAHEQYF	TGTGCCAGCAGTGAAACCGCGGGAGCCCACGAGCAGTACTTC
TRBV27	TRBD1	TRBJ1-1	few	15	CASSFGTGVDTEAFF	TGTGCCAGCAGTTTCGGGACAGGGGTGGATACTGAAGCTTTCTTT
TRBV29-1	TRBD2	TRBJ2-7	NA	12	CSVRTSAYEQYF	TGCAGCGTTAGGACTAGCGCCTACGAGCAGTACTTC
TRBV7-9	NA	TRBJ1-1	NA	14	CASSLLGVWTEAFF	TGTGCCAGCAGCTTATTAGGGGTGTGGACTGAAGCTTTCTTT
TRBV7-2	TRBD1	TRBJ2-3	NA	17	CASSLTGQGPSTDTQYF	TGTGCCAGCAGCTTAACTGGACAGGGCCCTAGCACAGATACGCAGTATTTT
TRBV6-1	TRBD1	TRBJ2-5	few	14	CASTVRDSQETQYF	TGTGCCAGCACCGTCCGGGACAGTCAAGAGACCCAGTACTTC
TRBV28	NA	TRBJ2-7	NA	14	CASSLVNTAYEQYF	TGTGCCAGCAGTTTAGTCAACACCGCTTACGAGCAGTACTTC
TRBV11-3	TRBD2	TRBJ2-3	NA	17	CASSRRLAGDYTDTQYF	TGTGCCAGCAGCCGCCGACTAGCGGGAGATTACACAGATACGCAGTATTTT
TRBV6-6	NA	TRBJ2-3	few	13	CASSLLSPDTQYF	TGTGCCAGCAGTCTCCTCAGTCCAGATACGCAGTATTTT
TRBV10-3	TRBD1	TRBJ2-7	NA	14	CAISGTGSRYEQYF	TGTGCCATCAGCGGGACAGGGAGCCGCTACGAGCAGTACTTC
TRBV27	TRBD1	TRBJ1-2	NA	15	CASSFRDRPSYGYTF	TGTGCCAGCAGTTTTCGGGACAGGCCCTCCTATGGCTACACCTTC
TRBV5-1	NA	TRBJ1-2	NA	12	CASSLEGYGYTF	TGCGCCAGCAGCTTGGAGGGGTATGGCTACACCTTC
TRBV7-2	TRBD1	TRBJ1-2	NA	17	CASSLLLLGTGGSGYTF	TGTGCCAGCAGCTTATTACTACTCGGGACAGGGGGCTCTGGCTACACCTTC
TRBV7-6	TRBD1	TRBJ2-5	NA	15	CASSTGTGRGETQYF	TGTGCCAGCAGCACCGGGACAGGGAGGGGAGAGACCCAGTACTTC
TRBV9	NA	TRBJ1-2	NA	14	CASSKIQGSYGYTF	TGTGCCAGCAGCAAAATACAGGGTAGCTATGGCTACACCTTC
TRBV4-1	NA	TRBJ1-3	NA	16	CASSQARGFSGNTIYF	TGCGCCAGCAGCCAAGCACGGGGTTTCTCGGGAAACACCATATATTTT
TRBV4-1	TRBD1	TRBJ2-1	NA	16	CASSQDRDRPNNEQFF	TGCGCCAGCAGCCAAGATCGGGACAGACCGAACAATGAGCAGTTCTTC
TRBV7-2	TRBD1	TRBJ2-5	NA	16	CASSLTQDRVGETQYF	TGTGCCAGCAGCTTAACACAGGACAGGGTAGGGGAGACCCAGTACTTC
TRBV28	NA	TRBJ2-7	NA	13	CASSQTANYEQYF	TGTGCCAGCAGTCAGACAGCGAACTACGAGCAGTACTTC
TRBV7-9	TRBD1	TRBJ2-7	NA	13	CASSLWQGEEQYF	TGTGCCAGCAGCTTGTGGCAGGGGGAAGAGCAGTACTTC
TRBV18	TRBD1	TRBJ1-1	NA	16	CASSPQGTGGSTEAFF	TGTGCCAGCTCACCACAGGGGACAGGGGGGAGTACTGAAGCTTTCTTT
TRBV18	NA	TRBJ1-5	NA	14	CASSPLSGNQPQHF	TGTGCCAGCTCACCACTGTCAGGGAATCAGCCCCAGCATTTT